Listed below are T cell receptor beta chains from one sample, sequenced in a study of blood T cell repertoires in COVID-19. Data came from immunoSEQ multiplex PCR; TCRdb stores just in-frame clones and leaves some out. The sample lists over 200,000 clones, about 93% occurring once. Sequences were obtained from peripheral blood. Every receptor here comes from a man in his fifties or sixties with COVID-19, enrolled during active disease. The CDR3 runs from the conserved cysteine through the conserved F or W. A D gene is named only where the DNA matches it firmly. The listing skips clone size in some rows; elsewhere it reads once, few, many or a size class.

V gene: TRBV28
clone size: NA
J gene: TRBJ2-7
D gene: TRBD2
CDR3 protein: CASSSHQTSGRNEQYF
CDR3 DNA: TGTGCCAGCAGCTCTCATCAGACTAGCGGGAGAAACGAGCAGTACTTC

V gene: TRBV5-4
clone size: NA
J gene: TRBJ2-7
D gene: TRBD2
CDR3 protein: CASSLAAGGRDYEQYF
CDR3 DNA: TGTGCCAGCAGCTTGGCTGCCGGGGGGAGGGACTACGAGCAGTACTTC

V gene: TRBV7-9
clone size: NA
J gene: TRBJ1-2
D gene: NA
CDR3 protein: CASSLTAPSGYGYTF
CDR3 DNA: TGTGCCAGCAGCTTAACCGCCCCTTCGGGCTATGGCTACACCTTC

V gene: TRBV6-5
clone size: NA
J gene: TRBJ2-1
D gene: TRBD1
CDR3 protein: CASSPTGAAYNEQFF
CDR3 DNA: TGTGCCAGCAGTCCCACAGGGGCGGCCTACAATGAGCAGTTCTTC

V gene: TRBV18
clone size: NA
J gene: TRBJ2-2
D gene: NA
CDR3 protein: CASSPTRIGTGELFF
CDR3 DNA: TGTGCCAGCTCACCAACGAGGATCGGGACCGGGGAGCTGTTTTTT

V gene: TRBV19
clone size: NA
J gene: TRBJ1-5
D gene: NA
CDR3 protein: CASSIGGRQPQHF
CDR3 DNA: TGTGCCAGTAGTATCGGGGGAAGGCAGCCCCAGCATTTT

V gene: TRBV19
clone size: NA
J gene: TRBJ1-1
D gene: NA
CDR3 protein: CASSSEAANTEAFF
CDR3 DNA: TGTGCCAGTAGTAGCGAGGCAGCGAACACTGAAGCTTTCTTT

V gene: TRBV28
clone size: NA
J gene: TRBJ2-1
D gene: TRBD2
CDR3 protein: CASRILAGGPNEQFF
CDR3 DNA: TGTGCCAGCCGGATTTTAGCGGGAGGGCCAAATGAGCAGTTCTTC

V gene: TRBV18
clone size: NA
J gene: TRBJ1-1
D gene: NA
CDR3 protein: CASSPGQLNTEAFF
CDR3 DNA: TGTGCCAGCTCACCAGGACAGCTGAACACTGAAGCTTTCTTT

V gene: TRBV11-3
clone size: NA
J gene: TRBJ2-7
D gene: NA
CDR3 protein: CASRSGPPGDYEQYF
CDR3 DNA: TGTGCCAGCAGATCAGGGCCCCCCGGTGACTACGAGCAGTACTTC

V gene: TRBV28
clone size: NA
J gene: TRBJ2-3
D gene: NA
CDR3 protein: CASSFSGVGTDTQYF
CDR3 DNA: TGTGCCAGCAGTTTTTCGGGGGTGGGCACAGATACGCAGTATTTT

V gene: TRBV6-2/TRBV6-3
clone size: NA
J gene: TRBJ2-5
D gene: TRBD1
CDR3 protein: CASSSWTGRQETQYF
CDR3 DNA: TGTGCCAGCAGTTCTTGGACAGGAAGACAAGAGACCCAGTACTTC

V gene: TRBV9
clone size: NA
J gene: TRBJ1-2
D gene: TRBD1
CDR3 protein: CASSPRQGNYGYTF
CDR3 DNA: TGTGCCAGCAGCCCTCGACAGGGAAACTATGGCTACACCTTC

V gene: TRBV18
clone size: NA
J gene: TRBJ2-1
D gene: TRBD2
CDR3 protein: CASSRGLGNEQFF
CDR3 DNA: TGTGCCAGCTCACGCGGACTAGGTAATGAGCAGTTCTTC

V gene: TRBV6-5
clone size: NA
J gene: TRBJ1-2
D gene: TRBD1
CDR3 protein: CASSKRTGDYGYTF
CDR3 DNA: TGTGCCAGCAGCAAAAGGACAGGAGACTATGGCTACACCTTC

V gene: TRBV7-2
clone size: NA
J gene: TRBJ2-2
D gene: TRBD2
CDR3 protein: CASSLGTSGRGELFF
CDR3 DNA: TGTGCCAGCAGCTTAGGGACTAGCGGGAGAGGGGAGCTGTTTTTT

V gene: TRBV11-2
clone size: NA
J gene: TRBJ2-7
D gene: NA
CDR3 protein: CASSLGVDSLYEQYF
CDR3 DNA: TGTGCCAGCAGCTTAGGGGTAGACAGTCTCTACGAGCAGTACTTC

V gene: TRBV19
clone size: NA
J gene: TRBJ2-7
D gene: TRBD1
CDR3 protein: CASSAAGTGMYEQYF
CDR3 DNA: TGTGCCAGTAGTGCTGCCGGGACAGGGATGTACGAGCAGTACTTC

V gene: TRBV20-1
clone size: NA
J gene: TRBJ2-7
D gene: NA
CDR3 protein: CSASIGGGDNEQYF
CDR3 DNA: TGCAGTGCTAGTATCGGCGGAGGAGATAACGAGCAGTACTTC

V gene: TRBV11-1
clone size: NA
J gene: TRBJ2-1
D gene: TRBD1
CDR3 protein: CASSLEGPRGHNEQFF
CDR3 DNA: TGTGCCAGCAGCTTAGAAGGGCCAAGGGGGCACAATGAGCAGTTCTTC

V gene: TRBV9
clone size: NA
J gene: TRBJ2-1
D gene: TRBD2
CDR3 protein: CASSVDWAGAYYNEQFF
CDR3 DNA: TGTGCCAGCAGCGTAGATTGGGCGGGAGCTTATTACAATGAGCAGTTCTTC

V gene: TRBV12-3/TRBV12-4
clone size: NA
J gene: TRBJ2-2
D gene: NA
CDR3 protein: CASGGGPGELFF
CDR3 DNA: TGTGCCAGCGGGGGGGGCCCCGGGGAGCTGTTTTTT

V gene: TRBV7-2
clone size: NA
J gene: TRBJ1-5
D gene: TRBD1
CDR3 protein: CASTSGGIGPQHF
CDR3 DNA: TGTGCCAGCACTTCAGGGGGGATCGGGCCCCAGCATTTT

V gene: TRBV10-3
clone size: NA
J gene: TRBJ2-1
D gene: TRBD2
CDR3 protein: CAISGTSGSDEQFF
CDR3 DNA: TGTGCCATCAGCGGGACTAGCGGGTCTGATGAGCAGTTCTTC

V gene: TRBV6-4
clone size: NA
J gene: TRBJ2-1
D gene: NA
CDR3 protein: CASSIGGGHNEQFF
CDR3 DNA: TGTGCCAGCAGTATCGGGGGAGGACACAATGAGCAGTTCTTC

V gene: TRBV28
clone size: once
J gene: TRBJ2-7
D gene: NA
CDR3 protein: CASSPTGGARGRYEQYF
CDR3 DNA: TGTGCCAGCAGTCCCACGGGGGGCGCTCGTGGACGGTACGAGCAGTACTTC

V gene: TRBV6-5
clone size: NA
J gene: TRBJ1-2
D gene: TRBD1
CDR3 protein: CASSYLTGGADGYTF
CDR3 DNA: TGTGCCAGCAGTTACTTGACAGGGGGCGCGGATGGCTACACCTTC

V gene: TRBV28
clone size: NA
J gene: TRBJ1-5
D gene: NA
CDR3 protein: CASSFGSGWQPQHF
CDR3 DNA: TGTGCCAGCAGTTTTGGCTCGGGATGGCAGCCCCAGCATTTT

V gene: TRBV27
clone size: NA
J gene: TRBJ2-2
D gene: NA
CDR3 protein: CASSLGTNTGELFF
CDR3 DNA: TGTGCCAGCAGTTTAGGCACGAACACCGGGGAGCTGTTTTTT

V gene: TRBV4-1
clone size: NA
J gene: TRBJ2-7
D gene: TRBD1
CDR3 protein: CASSLRSPGTGLDEQYF
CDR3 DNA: TGCGCCAGCAGCCTCAGATCCCCCGGGACAGGGCTAGACGAGCAGTACTTC

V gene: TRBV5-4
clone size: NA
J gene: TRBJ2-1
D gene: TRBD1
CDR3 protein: CAQARGAGQGTYNEQFF
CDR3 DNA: TGTGCCCAAGCCCGCGGGGCGGGACAGGGAACCTACAATGAGCAGTTCTTC

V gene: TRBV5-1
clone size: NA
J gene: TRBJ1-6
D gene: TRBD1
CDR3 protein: CASSLDQGASSPLHF
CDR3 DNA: TGCGCCAGCAGCTTGGATCAGGGGGCGAGTTCACCCCTCCACTTT

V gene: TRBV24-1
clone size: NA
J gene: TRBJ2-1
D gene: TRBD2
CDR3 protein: CATSDPGGSGSSYNEQFF
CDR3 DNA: TGTGCCACCAGTGATCCGGGGGGTAGCGGGAGCTCCTACAATGAGCAGTTCTTC

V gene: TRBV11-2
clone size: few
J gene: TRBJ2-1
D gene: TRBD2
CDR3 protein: CASSLEASGYYYNEQFF
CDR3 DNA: TGTGCCAGCAGCTTAGAGGCTAGCGGCTATTACTACAATGAGCAGTTCTTC

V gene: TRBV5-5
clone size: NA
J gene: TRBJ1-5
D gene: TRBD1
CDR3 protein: CASSFTGASNQPQHF
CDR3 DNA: TGTGCCAGCAGCTTTACAGGGGCCAGCAATCAGCCCCAGCATTTT

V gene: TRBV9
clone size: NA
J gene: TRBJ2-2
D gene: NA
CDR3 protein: CASTRVDTGELFF
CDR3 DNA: TGTGCCAGCACGAGGGTCGACACCGGGGAGCTGTTTTTT

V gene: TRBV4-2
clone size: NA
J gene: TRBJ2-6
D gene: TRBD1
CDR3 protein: CASSQTAGGVSGANVLTF
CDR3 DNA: TGTGCCAGCAGCCAGACGGCAGGGGGAGTCTCTGGGGCCAACGTCCTGACTTTC

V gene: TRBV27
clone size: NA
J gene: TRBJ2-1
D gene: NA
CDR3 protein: CASSSYSYNEQFF
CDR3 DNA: TGTGCCAGCAGTTCCTACTCCTACAATGAGCAGTTCTTC

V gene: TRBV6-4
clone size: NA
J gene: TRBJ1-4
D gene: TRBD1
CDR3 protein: CASSASTGGQEKLFF
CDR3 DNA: TGTGCCAGCAGTGCCTCGACAGGGGGGCAAGAAAAACTGTTTTTT

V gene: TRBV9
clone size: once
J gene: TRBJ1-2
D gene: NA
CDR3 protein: CASSVSGTGVYGYTF
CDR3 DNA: TGTGCCAGCAGCGTCTCAGGGACTGGAGTCTATGGCTACACCTTC

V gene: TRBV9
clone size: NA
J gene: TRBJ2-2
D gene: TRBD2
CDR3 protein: CASSVDRLAAGELFF
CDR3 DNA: TGTGCCAGCAGCGTAGATAGACTAGCTGCTGGGGAGCTGTTTTTT

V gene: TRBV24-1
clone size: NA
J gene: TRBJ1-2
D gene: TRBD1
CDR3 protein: CATSDFQGAGYGYTF
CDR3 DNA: TGTGCCACCAGTGATTTTCAGGGGGCCGGCTATGGCTACACCTTC